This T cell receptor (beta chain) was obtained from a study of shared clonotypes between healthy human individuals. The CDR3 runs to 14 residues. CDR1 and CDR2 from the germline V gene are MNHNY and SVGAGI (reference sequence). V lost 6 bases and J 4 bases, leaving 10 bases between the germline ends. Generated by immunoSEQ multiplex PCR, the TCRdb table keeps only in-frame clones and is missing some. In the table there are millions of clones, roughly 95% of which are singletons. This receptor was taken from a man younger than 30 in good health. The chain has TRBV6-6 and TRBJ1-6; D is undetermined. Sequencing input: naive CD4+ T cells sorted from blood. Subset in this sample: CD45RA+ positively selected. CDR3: CASRDGLYNSPLHF. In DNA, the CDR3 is TGTGCCAGCAGGGACGGACTTTATAATTCACCCCTCCACTTT.